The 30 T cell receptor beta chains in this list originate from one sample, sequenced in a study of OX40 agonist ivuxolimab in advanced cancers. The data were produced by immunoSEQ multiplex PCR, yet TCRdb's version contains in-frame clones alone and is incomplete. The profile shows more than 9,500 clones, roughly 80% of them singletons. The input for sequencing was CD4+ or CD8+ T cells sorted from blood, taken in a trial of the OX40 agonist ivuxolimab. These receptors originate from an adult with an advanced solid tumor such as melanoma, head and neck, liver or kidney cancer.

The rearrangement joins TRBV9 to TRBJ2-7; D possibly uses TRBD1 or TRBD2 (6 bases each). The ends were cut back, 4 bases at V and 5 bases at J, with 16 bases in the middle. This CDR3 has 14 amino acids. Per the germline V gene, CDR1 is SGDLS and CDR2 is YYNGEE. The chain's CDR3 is CASSPEGGSHEQYF. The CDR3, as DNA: TGTGCCAGCAGCCCCGAAGGGGGGAGCCACGAGCAGTACTTC.

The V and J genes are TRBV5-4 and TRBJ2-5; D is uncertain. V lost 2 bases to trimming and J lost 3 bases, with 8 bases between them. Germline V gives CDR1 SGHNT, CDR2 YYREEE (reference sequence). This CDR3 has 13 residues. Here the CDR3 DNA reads TGTGCCAGCAGCTTCACCTACGAAGAGACCCAGTACTTC. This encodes CASSFTYEETQYF.

CDR3 loop: CASSFLSRDGETQYF. For the CDR3, the DNA is TGTGCCAGCAGCTTCCTCAGCAGGGATGGGGAGACCCAGTACTTC. This chain joins TRBV7-2 and TRBJ2-5; weak D call: TRBD1 (5 bases). V was trimmed by 3 bases and J by 5 bases, leaving 16 bases between them. CDR3 length: 15 amino acids. Germline loops: CDR1 SGHTA, CDR2 FQGNSA. The variable domain in full, with the rest retrieved from reference TRBV7-2 and TRBJ2-5, is GAGVSQSPSNKVTEKGKDVELRCDPISGHTALYWYRQSLGQGLEFLIYFQGNSAPDKSGLPSDRFSAERTGGSVSTLTIQRTQQEDSAVYLCASSFLSRDGETQYFGPGTRLLVL.

The CDR3 DNA reads as TGTGCCAGCAGCTTATGGGACAGCGCTGAAGCTTTCTTT. Translation gives CASSLWDSAEAFF. The chain recombines TRBV13 with TRBJ1-1, with 7 bases aligning to TRBD1. J lost 6 bases, V lost 2 bases, and 3 bases had no gene match. The CDR3 spans 13 residues. Germline V lookup: CDR1 PRHDT, CDR2 FYEKMQ (reference sequence).

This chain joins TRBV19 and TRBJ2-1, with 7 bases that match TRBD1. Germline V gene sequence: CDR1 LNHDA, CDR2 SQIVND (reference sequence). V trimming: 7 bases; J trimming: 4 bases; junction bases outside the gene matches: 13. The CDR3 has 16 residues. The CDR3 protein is CASTTGDSRWYNEQFF. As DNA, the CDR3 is TGTGCCAGTACTACAGGGGACAGTCGGTGGTACAATGAGCAGTTCTTC.

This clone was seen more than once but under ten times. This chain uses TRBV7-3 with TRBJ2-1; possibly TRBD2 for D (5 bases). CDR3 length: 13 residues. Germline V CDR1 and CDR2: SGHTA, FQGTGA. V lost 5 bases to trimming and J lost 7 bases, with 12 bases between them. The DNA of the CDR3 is TGTGCCAGCAGCGAAGTAAGCGGAAATGAGCAGTTCTTC. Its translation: CASSEVSGNEQFF.

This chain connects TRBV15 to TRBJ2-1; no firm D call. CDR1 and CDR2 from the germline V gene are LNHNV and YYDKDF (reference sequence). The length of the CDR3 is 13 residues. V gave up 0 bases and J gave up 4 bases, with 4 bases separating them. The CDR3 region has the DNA TGTGCCACCAGCAGAGAGATGTACAATGAGCAGTTCTTC. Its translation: CATSREMYNEQFF.

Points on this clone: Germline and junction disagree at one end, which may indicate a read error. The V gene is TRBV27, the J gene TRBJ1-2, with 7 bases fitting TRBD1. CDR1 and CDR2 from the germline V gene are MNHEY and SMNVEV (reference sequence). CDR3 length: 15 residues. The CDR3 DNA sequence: TGTGCCAGCAGTTTATCATACAGGGGAGTAGATGGTTACACCTTC. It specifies CASSLSYRGVDGYTF.

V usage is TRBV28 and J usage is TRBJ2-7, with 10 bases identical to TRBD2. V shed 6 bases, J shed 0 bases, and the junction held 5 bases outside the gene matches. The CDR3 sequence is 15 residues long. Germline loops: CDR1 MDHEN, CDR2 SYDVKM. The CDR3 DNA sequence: TGTGCCAGCAGCCTCCTAGCGGGGGTCTCCTACGAGCAGTACTTC. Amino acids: CASSLLAGVSYEQYF.

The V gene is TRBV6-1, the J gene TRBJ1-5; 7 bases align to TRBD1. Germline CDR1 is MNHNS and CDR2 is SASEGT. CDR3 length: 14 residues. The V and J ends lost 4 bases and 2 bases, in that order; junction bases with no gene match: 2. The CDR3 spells CASSAGTGNQPQHF. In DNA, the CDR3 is TGTGCCAGCAGTGCGGGGACAGGCAATCAGCCCCAGCATTTT.

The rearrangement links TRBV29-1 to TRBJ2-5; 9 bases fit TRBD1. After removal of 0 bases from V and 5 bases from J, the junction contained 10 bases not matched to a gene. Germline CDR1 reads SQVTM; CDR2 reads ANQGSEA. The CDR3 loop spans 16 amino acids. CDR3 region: CSVEDWRQGGQETQYF. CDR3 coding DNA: TGCAGCGTTGAAGATTGGAGACAGGGGGGACAGGAGACCCAGTACTTC.

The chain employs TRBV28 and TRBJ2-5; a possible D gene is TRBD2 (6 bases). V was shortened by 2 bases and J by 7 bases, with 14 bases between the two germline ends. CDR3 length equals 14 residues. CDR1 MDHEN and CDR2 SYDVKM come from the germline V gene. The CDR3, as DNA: TGTGCCAGCAGTTTAACGGCGGGGATAGGGACCCAGTACTTC. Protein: CASSLTAGIGTQYF.

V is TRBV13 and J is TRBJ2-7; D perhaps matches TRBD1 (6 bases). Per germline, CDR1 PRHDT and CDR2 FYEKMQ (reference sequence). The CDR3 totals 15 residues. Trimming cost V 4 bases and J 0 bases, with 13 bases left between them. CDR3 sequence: CASSSPGQYSYEQYF. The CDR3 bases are TGTGCCAGCAGCTCACCCGGACAGTACTCCTACGAGCAGTACTTC. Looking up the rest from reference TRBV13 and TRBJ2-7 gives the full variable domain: AAGVIQSPRHLIKEKRETATLKCYPIPRHDTVYWYQQGPGQDPQFLISFYEKMQSDKGSIPDRFSAQQFSDYHSELNMSSLELGDSALYFCASSSPGQYSYEQYFGPGTRLTVT.

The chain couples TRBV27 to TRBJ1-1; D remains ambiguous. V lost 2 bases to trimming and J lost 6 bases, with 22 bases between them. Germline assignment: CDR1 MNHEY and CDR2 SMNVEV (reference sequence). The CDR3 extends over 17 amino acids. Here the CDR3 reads CASSLRLNSWGRAEAFF. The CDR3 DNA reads TGTGCCAGCAGTTTAAGACTAAATTCATGGGGTCGAGCTGAAGCTTTCTTT.

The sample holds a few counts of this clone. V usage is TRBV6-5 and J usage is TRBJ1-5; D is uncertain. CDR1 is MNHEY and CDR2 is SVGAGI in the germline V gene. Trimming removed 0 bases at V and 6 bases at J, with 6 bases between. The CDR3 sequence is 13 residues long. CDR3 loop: CASSYSIVQPQHF. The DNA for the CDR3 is TGTGCCAGCAGTTACTCGATCGTTCAGCCCCAGCATTTT.

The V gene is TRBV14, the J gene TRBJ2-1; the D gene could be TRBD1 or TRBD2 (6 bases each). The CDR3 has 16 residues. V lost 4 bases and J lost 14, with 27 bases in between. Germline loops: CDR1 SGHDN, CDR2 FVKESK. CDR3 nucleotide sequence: TGTGCCAGCAGCCCGTGGGGGGCGGGGCCCCTAAAGGGGGAGTTCTTC. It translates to CASSPWGAGPLKGEFF.

In nucleotides, the CDR3 is TGCGCCAGCAGCCAAGATGTCCAGGGGGTAAACTATGGCTACACCTTC. Its translation is CASSQDVQGVNYGYTF. The rearrangement uses TRBV4-3 and TRBJ1-2; 7 bases are shared with TRBD1. V lost 0 bases and J lost 2; bases outside the gene matches: 6. Germline loops: CDR1 LGHNA, CDR2 YSLEER. This CDR3 contains 16 residues.

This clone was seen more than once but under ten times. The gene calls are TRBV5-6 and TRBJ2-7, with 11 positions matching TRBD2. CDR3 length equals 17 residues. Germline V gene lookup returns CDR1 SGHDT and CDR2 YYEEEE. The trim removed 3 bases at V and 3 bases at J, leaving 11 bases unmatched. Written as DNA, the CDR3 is TGTGCCAGCAGCTCTCCCACTAGCGGGAGAAGCATCTACGAGCAGTACTTC. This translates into CASSSPTSGRSIYEQYF. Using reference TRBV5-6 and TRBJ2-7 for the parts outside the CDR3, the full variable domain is DAGVTQSPTHLIKTRGQQVTLRCSPKSGHDTVSWYQQALGQGPQFIFQYYEEEERQRGNFPDRFSGHQFPNYSSELNVNALLLGDSALYLCASSSPTSGRSIYEQYFGPGTRLTVT.

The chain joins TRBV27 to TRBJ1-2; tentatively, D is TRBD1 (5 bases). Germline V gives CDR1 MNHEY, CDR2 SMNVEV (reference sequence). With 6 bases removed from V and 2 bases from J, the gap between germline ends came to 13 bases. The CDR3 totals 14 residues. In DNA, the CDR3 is TGTGCCAGCAGCCGAAACGGGGGGAACTATGGCTACACCTTC. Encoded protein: CASSRNGGNYGYTF.

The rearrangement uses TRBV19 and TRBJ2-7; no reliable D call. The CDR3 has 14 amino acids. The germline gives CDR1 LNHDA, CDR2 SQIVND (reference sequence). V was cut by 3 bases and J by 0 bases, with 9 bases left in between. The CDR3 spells CASSMPSLSYEQYF. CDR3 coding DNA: TGTGCCAGTAGTATGCCCAGCCTCTCCTACGAGCAGTACTTC.

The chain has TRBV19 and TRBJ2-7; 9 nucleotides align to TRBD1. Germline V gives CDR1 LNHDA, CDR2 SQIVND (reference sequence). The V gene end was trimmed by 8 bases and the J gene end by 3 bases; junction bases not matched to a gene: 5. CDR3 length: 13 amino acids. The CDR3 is CASAPGQGYEQYF. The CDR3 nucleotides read TGTGCCAGTGCCCCGGGACAGGGCTACGAGCAGTACTTC.

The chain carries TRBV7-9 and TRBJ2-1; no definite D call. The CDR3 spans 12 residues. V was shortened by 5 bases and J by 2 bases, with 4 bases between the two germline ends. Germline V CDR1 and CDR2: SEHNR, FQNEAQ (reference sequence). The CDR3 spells CASSLAYNEQFF. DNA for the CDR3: TGTGCCAGCAGCCTCGCCTACAATGAGCAGTTCTTC.

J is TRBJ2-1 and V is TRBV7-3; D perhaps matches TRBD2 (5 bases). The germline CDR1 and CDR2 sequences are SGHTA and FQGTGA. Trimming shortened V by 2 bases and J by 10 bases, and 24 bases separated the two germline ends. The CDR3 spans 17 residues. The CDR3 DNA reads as TGTGCCAGCAGCTTACCTCTCCGCGACTACCCCCAAGGGGAGCAGTTCTTC. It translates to CASSLPLRDYPQGEQFF.

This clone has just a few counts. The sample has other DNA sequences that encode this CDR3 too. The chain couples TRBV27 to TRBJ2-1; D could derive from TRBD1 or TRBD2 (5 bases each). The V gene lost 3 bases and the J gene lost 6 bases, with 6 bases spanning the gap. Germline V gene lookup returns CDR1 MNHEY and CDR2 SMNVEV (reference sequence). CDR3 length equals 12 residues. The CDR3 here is CASSFGTNEQFF. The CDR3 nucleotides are TGTGCCAGCAGTTTCGGGACCAATGAGCAGTTCTTC.

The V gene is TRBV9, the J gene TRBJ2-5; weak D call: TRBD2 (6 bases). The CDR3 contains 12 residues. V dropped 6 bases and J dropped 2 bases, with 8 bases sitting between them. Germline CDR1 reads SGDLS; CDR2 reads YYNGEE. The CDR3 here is CASTGTQETQYF. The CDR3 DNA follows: TGTGCCAGCACCGGGACTCAAGAGACCCAGTACTTC.

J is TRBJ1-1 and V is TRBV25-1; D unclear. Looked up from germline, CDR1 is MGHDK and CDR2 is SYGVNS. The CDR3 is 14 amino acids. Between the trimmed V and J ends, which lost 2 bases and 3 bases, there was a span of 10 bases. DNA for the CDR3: TGTGCCAGCAGTGAAGGCTGGGAGGACACTGAAGCTTTCTTT. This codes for CASSEGWEDTEAFF.

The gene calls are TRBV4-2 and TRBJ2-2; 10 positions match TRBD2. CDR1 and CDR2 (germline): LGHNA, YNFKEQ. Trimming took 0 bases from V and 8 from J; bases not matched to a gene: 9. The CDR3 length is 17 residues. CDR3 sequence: CASSQELLAGLVGELFF. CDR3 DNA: TGTGCCAGCAGCCAAGAACTACTAGCGGGATTAGTAGGGGAGCTGTTTTTT.

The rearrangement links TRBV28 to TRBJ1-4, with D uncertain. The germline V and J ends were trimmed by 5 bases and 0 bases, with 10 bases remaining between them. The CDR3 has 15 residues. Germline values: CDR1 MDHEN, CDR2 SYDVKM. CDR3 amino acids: CASSLTPSTNEKLFF. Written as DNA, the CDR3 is TGTGCCAGCAGTCTCACACCGTCAACTAATGAAAAACTGTTTTTT.

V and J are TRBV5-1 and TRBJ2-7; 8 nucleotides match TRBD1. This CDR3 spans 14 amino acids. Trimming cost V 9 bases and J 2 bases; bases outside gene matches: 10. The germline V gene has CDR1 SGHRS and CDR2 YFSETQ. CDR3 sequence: CATGRDRGPYEQYF. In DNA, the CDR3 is TGCGCCACCGGGAGAGACAGGGGCCCCTACGAGCAGTACTTC.

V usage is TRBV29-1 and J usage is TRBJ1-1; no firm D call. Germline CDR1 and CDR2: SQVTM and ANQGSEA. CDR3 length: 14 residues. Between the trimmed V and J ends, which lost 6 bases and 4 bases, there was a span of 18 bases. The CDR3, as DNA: TGCAGCGTCTTACAGTCATCGGATTCCACTGAAGCTTTCTTT. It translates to CSVLQSSDSTEAFF.